What follows is one TCR beta chain and its context. Its antigen specificity is not known. Qualities for individual bases were not recorded, and no much larger clone is one base off. The data belong to a study of blood T cells in healthy people across ages (dated by TCRdb to between 2015 and 2017). Broadly, across the study: In model experiments, roughly one uniquely barcoded TCR beta cDNA molecule per two T cells was captured by template switching. To track age-related changes in TCR beta repertoire diversity, the study relied on deep sequencing normalized with unique cDNA molecular identifiers. Donors were grouped into four age groups: young (average 16 years), middle-aged (around 39), aged (approximately 67) and long-lived (just over 80). Using the same blood draw, the study looked at two additional independent replicas of 1 million unique cDNA reads for two donors, one aged 18 to 30 and the other aged 80 or older.

Library preparation employed 5' RACE. Sequencing instrument: Illumina HiSeq 2500. A second PCR of about 7 to 12 cycles was performed with a sample-barcoded 5' primer and a J-beta primer mix. Each TCR beta cDNA molecule received a unique molecular identifier from a template-switch 5' adaptor carrying 12 random nucleotides. At least 2.5 million CDR3-containing paired-end reads were obtained from each sample. First-strand cDNA synthesis was performed from all RNA using the Mint cDNA synthesis kit, with priming by a TRBC-specific oligonucleotide. Following uracil-DNA glycosylase treatment, a first 18-cycle PCR with universal primers M1SS and BC2_uni_R was performed on all cDNA. The published analysis was carried out like this. Normalization of each sample was performed by random selection of 1 million high-quality reads, each carrying a distinct molecular identifier. Instead of being binned into consensus sequences, reads with shared molecular identifiers were discarded. MiTCR, run with a Q25 quality threshold and the strictest error-elimination algorithm, handled CDR3 identification, clonotype clustering and error correction. A nonparametric unseen species model using Euler transformation provided a lower-bound estimate of total TCR beta diversity. Using fastp trimming at Q25 and MiXCR clonotype assembly, TCRdb reanalyzed the public sequencing data and kept in-frame beta chains. Each entry is one CDR3 protein sequence, shown with its most common DNA and genes. TCRdb assigned the V and J calls; the authors' analysis was not used. The sample includes fewer than 1,200,000 distinct CDR3 sequences, with approximately 25% observed a single time. Of the sample, about 0.72% falls within the top ten clones.

General study outcomes and caveats: Since profiling was done on bulk unsorted PBMCs, naive and antigen-experienced compartments could not be conclusively compared. Total diversity estimates from one million sequenced T cells were considered lower bounds and underestimates. There was a strong correlation between observed TCR beta diversity and the percentage of naive T cells measured by flow cytometry. The CMV infection status of donors was not known, potentially confounding age-related changes in expanded clonotypes. Observed TCR beta diversity per million T cells fell roughly linearly with age, and a significant reduction was already apparent by age roughly 40. Compared with the aged group, the long-lived group had more naive CD4+ T cells, fewer expanded clones and increased TCR diversity, suggesting age selection.

Donors were 35 to 40 systemically healthy Caucasian individuals from Russia aged roughly 6 to 95 years. Each donor gave about 10 milliliters of peripheral blood, drawn into EDTA-treated Vacutainer tubes. PBMCs were isolated by Ficoll-Paque density-gradient centrifugation, with at least 6 million obtained per sample. Trizol reagent was used to extract total RNA from PBMCs, with at least 5.5 micrograms per sample. Naive CD45RAhigh/CD27high T cell percentages were measured by flow cytometry on a PBMC aliquot from every donor. From its cysteine to its phenylalanine, the CDR3 spans 16 amino acids. The only DNA kept is the CDR3, 48 bases in frame from the first base. The germline V gene yields MNHEY for CDR1 and SVGAGI for CDR2. The germline V and J ends show losses of 2 bases and 3 bases respectively, and no gene match explains 6 bases of the junction. These data were also reused for a study on T cells of mothers and their children. The second study, in turn, reports: Nine systemically healthy Caucasian individuals served as donors, namely three mothers together with their six children. cDNA synthesis used all of the extracted RNA, with approximately 1.4 ug of RNA in each 15 ul reaction. Sample barcodes and 2-4 random nucleotides were added via the M1S primer in the second PCR. Over 9.5 million TCR beta CDR3 reads were obtained for each mother, and some 3.1 million reads were obtained for each child. TCR recombination output is similarly shaped by thymic selection in related and unrelated pairs, with a minor effect exerted by inherited differences. Related mother-child pairs always showed normalized repertoire overlap that was slightly higher than in unrelated mother-child pairs, though the difference was never significant. No persistent microchimeric T cell clones were found, with a detection sensitivity of roughly 100 clones per million clonotypes. To look for features that set related mother-child pairs apart from unrelated individuals, the researchers ran deep NGS to compare the TCR beta repertoires of mothers and children. The mean age was around 42 +/- 4 years for the mothers and around 10 +/- 4 years for the children. Libraries were sequenced on Illumina HiSeq 2000 with 100+100 nt paired-end reads after adapter ligation with NEBNext reagents. To prevent cross-contamination, the mother and child libraries were prepared one month apart and sequenced in separate runs. For each donor, somewhere between roughly 500,000 and 2,300,000 distinct TCR beta clonotypes were identified. Naive TCR beta clonotypes were estimated from low-frequency clonotypes matched to each donor's FACS-determined naive share, without sorting.

This receptor was taken from a girl aged 2-10 years in good health. Material for sequencing was blood. This sequence uses TRBV6-5 and TRBJ2-7, with 11 bases aligning to TRBD2. This receptor has the CDR3 CASSYGLAGGGYEQYF. In nucleotides, the sequence is TGTGCCAGCAGTTACGGGCTAGCGGGAGGTGGCTACGAGCAGTACTTC.